The rows below give T cell receptor beta chains drawn from one sample of a study of identical twins. MiXCR, applied by TCRdb to the 5' RACE reads, yields one record per CDR3 protein. The table includes 550,000 to 700,000 distinct CDR3 sequences, nearly 10% detected once. This sample was shared with a second study, whose subject was yellow fever vaccine responses in identical twins.

The specimen was PBMCs. The receptors originated from a woman in her late teens or twenties in good health. CDR3s include the opening cysteine and the closing phenylalanine or tryptophan. A D gene is named only where the DNA matches it firmly. Only part of the rows carry a size: once, few, many, or a class if the clone is expanded.

few	.	TRBJ1-2	TRBV27	14	CASSPMLSNYGYTF	TGTGCCAGCAGTCCCATGTTAAGTAACTATGGCTACACCTTC
few	.	TRBJ2-1	TRBV7-9	15	CARSLWRAGSNEQFF	TGTGCCAGAAGCTTATGGAGGGCAGGCAGCAATGAGCAGTTCTTC
.	TRBD2	TRBJ2-7	TRBV5-1	14	CASSQRRGVHEQYF	TGCGCCAGCAGCCAGAGACGGGGGGTCCACGAGCAGTACTTC
.	TRBD2	TRBJ2-7	TRBV7-2	15	CASSLSSGSGDEQYF	TGTGCCAGCAGCTTGAGTAGCGGGAGCGGGGACGAGCAGTACTTC
.	TRBD2	TRBJ2-1	TRBV11-2	17	CASSSRGLAGGYNEQFF	TGTGCCAGCAGCTCCAGAGGCCTAGCGGGAGGTTACAATGAGCAGTTCTTC
many	.	TRBJ1-2	TRBV5-6	16	CASSFVPRTVIYGYTF	TGTGCCAGCAGCTTTGTCCCGCGGACAGTAATCTATGGCTACACCTTC
many	TRBD2	TRBJ2-3	TRBV5-5	16	CASSWASGGWGDTQYF	TGTGCCAGCAGCTGGGCTAGCGGGGGGTGGGGCGATACGCAGTATTTT
few	.	TRBJ2-7	TRBV5-1	14	CASSFGPTGYEQYF	TGCGCCAGCAGCTTTGGACCTACGGGCTACGAGCAGTACTTC
few	.	TRBJ2-2	TRBV10-3	14	CASRIQGVTGELFF	TGTGCCAGCAGGATACAGGGTGTCACCGGGGAGCTGTTTTTT
.	.	TRBJ2-5	TRBV7-9	15	CASSWHNGAGETQYF	TGTGCCAGCAGCTGGCATAACGGGGCTGGGGAGACCCAGTACTTC
few	TRBD1	TRBJ1-6	TRBV29-1	13	CSADGQDNSPLHF	TGCAGCGCTGACGGACAGGATAATTCACCCCTCCACTTT
few	.	TRBJ2-6	TRBV20-1	18	CSATYRDTFSSGANVLTF	TGCAGTGCTACGTACAGGGACACCTTCAGCTCTGGGGCCAACGTCCTGACTTTC
.	.	TRBJ2-2	TRBV20-1	15	CSATIRERNTGELFF	TGCAGTGCCACCATCAGGGAAAGGAACACCGGGGAGCTGTTTTTT
few	.	TRBJ1-6	TRBV7-6	15	CASSTGTQSNSPLHF	TGTGCCAGCAGCACCGGGACACAATCGAATTCACCCCTCCACTTT
few	TRBD2	TRBJ2-3	TRBV25-1	15	CASSDSGRGTDTQYF	TGTGCCAGCAGTGATAGCGGGAGGGGGACAGATACGCAGTATTTT
many	.	TRBJ2-7	TRBV4-2	13	CASSQELGYEQYF	TGTGCCAGCAGCCAAGAGCTTGGCTACGAGCAGTACTTC
few	.	TRBJ2-3	TRBV27	14	CASRDTLQTDTQYF	TGTGCCAGCAGGGATACTCTACAGACAGATACGCAGTATTTT
.	TRBD1	TRBJ2-5	TRBV12-3/TRBV12-4	16	CASSPGTGHLQETQYF	TGTGCCAGCAGTCCCGGGACAGGCCACCTCCAAGAGACCCAGTACTTC
.	TRBD2	TRBJ2-1	TRBV7-9	17	CASSSPLAGGTYNEQFF	TGTGCCAGCAGCTCCCCTTTAGCGGGGGGAACCTACAATGAGCAGTTCTTC
.	.	TRBJ2-2	TRBV20-1	11	CSAYLTGELFF	TGCAGTGCTTATCTCACCGGGGAGCTGTTTTTT
many	.	TRBJ2-7	TRBV29-1	11	CSAHLGNEQYF	TGCAGCGCCCATCTGGGCAACGAGCAGTACTTC
once	.	TRBJ2-3	TRBV7-2	16	CASRTPGQVSTDTQYF	TGTGCCAGCAGGACCCCCGGACAAGTCAGCACAGATACGCAGTATTTT
few	TRBD2	TRBJ2-2	TRBV25-1	16	CASTPTNFGRAGELFF	TGTGCCAGCACACCGACTAATTTCGGGAGGGCCGGGGAGCTGTTTTTT
few	.	TRBJ1-4	TRBV7-9	16	CASSLGQGTTNEKLFF	TGTGCCAGCAGCTTAGGCCAGGGCACAACTAATGAAAAACTGTTTTTT
few	.	TRBJ1-4	TRBV9	14	CASSVRASAEKLFF	TGTGCCAGCAGCGTCCGGGCGTCGGCTGAAAAACTGTTTTTT
.	TRBD2	TRBJ2-1	TRBV13	15	CASSPPGLVGSEQFF	TGTGCCAGCAGCCCGCCGGGACTAGTGGGCTCTGAGCAGTTCTTC
few	.	TRBJ2-7	TRBV19	15	CASSIPGTPAGEQYF	TGTGCCAGTAGTATACCCGGGACTCCAGCCGGGGAGCAGTACTTC
many	.	TRBJ2-7	TRBV20-1	13	CSARAGGTYEQYF	TGCAGTGCTAGAGCGGGCGGAACCTACGAGCAGTACTTC
few	.	TRBJ2-1	TRBV7-9	15	CASSFQGGFRDEQFF	TGTGCCAGCAGCTTTCAGGGCGGCTTTAGGGATGAGCAGTTCTTC
few	TRBD2	TRBJ2-5	TRBV27	16	CASSLSVAGVGETQYF	TGTGCCAGCAGTTTATCGGTAGCGGGGGTAGGGGAGACCCAGTACTTC
once	TRBD2	TRBJ2-7	TRBV20-1	17	CSARDLGGGGMTYEQYF	TGCAGTGCTAGAGATCTCGGCGGGGGGGGTATGACCTACGAGCAGTACTTC
few	.	TRBJ1-1	TRBV12-3/TRBV12-4	12	CASMRWNTEAFF	TGTGCCAGCATGCGATGGAACACTGAAGCTTTCTTT
many	.	TRBJ2-7	TRBV5-1	15	CASSLEGKASYEQYF	TGCGCCAGCAGCTTGGAAGGTAAAGCATCCTACGAGCAGTACTTC
many	TRBD2	TRBJ2-3	TRBV29-1	16	CSTRLAGGKNTDTQYF	TGCAGCACAAGACTAGCGGGAGGGAAGAACACAGATACGCAGTATTTT
.	.	TRBJ2-2	TRBV27	17	CASRVLVTAGSAGELFF	TGTGCCAGCCGAGTTTTAGTAACGGCAGGGTCTGCCGGGGAGCTGTTTTTT
many	.	TRBJ1-1	TRBV10-3	13	CAINPGAGAEAFF	TGTGCCATCAACCCGGGGGCCGGCGCTGAAGCTTTCTTT
many	.	TRBJ2-1	TRBV24-1	14	CATRPTGPGREQFF	TGTGCCACCAGACCAACCGGGCCCGGCCGTGAGCAGTTCTTC
many	TRBD2	TRBJ2-3	TRBV12-3/TRBV12-4	15	CASSLGGSGTDTQYF	TGTGCCAGCAGCTTGGGGGGGTCAGGCACAGATACGCAGTATTTT
many	.	TRBJ2-7	TRBV14	14	CASSLPGLSYEQYF	TGTGCCAGCAGCCTCCCGGGCCTCTCCTACGAGCAGTACTTC
.	TRBD2	TRBJ2-2	TRBV20-1	19	CSATFRGAGGPSRTGELFF	TGCAGTGCCACCTTCCGGGGAGCGGGAGGGCCTAGTAGGACCGGGGAGCTGTTTTTT
few	TRBD1	TRBJ2-7	TRBV5-1	15	CASRPDGTGGHEQYF	TGCGCCAGCAGACCCGACGGGACAGGGGGCCACGAGCAGTACTTC
few	.	TRBJ2-7	TRBV5-1	15	CASSLHPGAGNEQYF	TGCGCCAGCAGCTTGCATCCGGGGGCGGGAAACGAGCAGTACTTC
once	.	TRBJ2-2	TRBV28	15	CASMSWGANTGELFF	TGTGCCAGCATGTCCTGGGGGGCGAACACCGGGGAGCTGTTTTTT
many	TRBD2	TRBJ2-3	TRBV29-1	12	CSVMGLADTQYF	TGCAGCGTCATGGGACTAGCAGATACGCAGTATTTT
many	.	TRBJ1-4	TRBV4-1	15	CASSQAGTSNEKLFF	TGCGCCAGCAGCCAAGCCGGGACGAGTAATGAAAAACTGTTTTTT
few	TRBD1	TRBJ2-2	TRBV6-5	17	CASSYRRKGASTGELFF	TGTGCCAGCAGTTACCGCCGAAAGGGGGCGAGTACCGGGGAGCTGTTTTTT
once	.	TRBJ2-4	TRBV19	14	CASSIAGAKNIQYF	TGTGCCAGTAGTATTGCGGGAGCCAAAAACATTCAGTACTTC
.	TRBD1	TRBJ2-5	TRBV4-3	14	CASSQTGPGETQYF	TGCGCCAGCAGCCAGACAGGGCCAGGGGAGACCCAGTACTTC
many	.	TRBJ2-7	TRBV6-1	15	CASSPGMGGATKQYF	TGTGCCAGCAGTCCCGGGATGGGGGGCGCAACGAAGCAGTACTTC
many	.	TRBJ2-5	TRBV29-1	13	CSARRGGQETQYF	TGCAGCGCCCGGCGGGGCGGCCAAGAGACCCAGTACTTC
few	.	TRBJ2-5	TRBV20-1	14	CSATTSGTQETQYF	TGCAGTGCCACGACTTCCGGGACCCAAGAGACCCAGTACTTC
many	.	TRBJ2-3	TRBV27	16	CASSLGADRHTDTQYF	TGTGCCAGCAGCCTCGGGGCGGATAGACACACAGATACGCAGTATTTT
.	TRBD2	TRBJ2-1	TRBV6-2/TRBV6-3	15	CASIKGTSGNYEQFF	TGTGCCAGCATTAAAGGGACTAGCGGGAACTATGAGCAGTTCTTC
many	.	TRBJ1-6	TRBV6-5	16	CASSYSTQAVDSPLHF	TGTGCCAGCAGTTACTCGACCCAGGCAGTCGATTCACCCCTCCACTTT
.	.	TRBJ2-1	TRBV5-1	14	CASRRGNSYNEQFF	TGCGCCAGCAGGCGGGGAAACTCCTACAATGAGCAGTTCTTC
few	.	TRBJ2-3	TRBV9	15	CASSPRLASTDTQYF	TGTGCCAGCAGCCCTCGGTTAGCAAGCACAGATACGCAGTATTTT
few	TRBD2	TRBJ2-3	TRBV5-1	17	CASSLLTSGSRTDTQYF	TGCGCCAGCAGCTTACTGACTAGCGGGAGTAGAACAGATACGCAGTATTTT
few	.	TRBJ1-5	TRBV20-1	15	CSARSAGIGNQPQHF	TGCAGTGCTAGATCCGCCGGGATCGGCAATCAGCCCCAGCATTTT
.	.	TRBJ2-5	TRBV6-1	16	CASSDGIGGGSETQYF	TGTGCCAGCAGTGACGGTATAGGAGGGGGCTCGGAGACCCAGTACTTC